This TCR beta chain emerged from a study of radiotherapy plus CTLA-4 blockade in lung cancer. Germline CDR1 LGHNA, CDR2 YNFKEQ. With 4 bases removed from V and 8 bases from J, the gap between germline ends came to 12 bases. This CDR3 comprises 13 residues. Produced via immunoSEQ multiplex PCR; TCRdb's table is partial and in-frame only. Of 80,000 to 100,000 clones detected, 82% appear once; the ten largest clones hold roughly 3.5%. In chemo-refractory metastatic non-small-cell lung cancer, patients got ipilimumab CTLA-4 blockade together with focal radiation. The source material was peripheral blood, sampled from a patient treated with radiotherapy plus ipilimumab. The source of this sequence is a human donor with non-small cell lung cancer who had a partial response to radiotherapy plus ipilimumab. The chain combines TRBV4-2 with TRBJ2-1; tentative D call: TRBD2 (6 bases). CDR3 sequence reads: CASSPFLAYEQFF. As DNA, the CDR3 is TGTGCCAGCAGCCCCTTTCTAGCGTATGAGCAGTTCTTC.